The 28 T cell receptor beta chains below all came from one sample that was sequenced in a study of blood T cell repertoires in COVID-19. TCRdb's copy holds only in-frame clones and misses some; the assay was immunoSEQ multiplex PCR. Here the sample spans 250,000 to 350,000 clones, 70% to 85% being singletons. The material sequenced was peripheral blood. The receptors stem from a human donor with COVID-19, enrolled during active disease. The donor label of this sample is uncertain.

V and J are TRBV19 and TRBJ2-5, with TRBD1 matching over 7 bases. The V segment lost 10 bases and the J segment 0 bases; nucleotides outside the gene matches: 8. Looked up from germline, CDR1 is LNHDA and CDR2 is SQIVND (reference sequence). CDR3 size: 14 residues. The CDR3 region has the DNA TGTGCCACTAAATACAGGGGCGACCAAGAGACCCAGTACTTC. Protein sequence: CATKYRGDQETQYF.

J is TRBJ1-4 and V is TRBV20-1; D call uncertain. The CDR3 is 11 residues long. Germline V CDR1 and CDR2: DFQATT, SNEGSKA (reference sequence). Trimming cost V 3 bases and J 8 bases, with 7 bases left between them. DNA for the CDR3: TGCAGTGCTAGGGTTCGGGAAAAACTGTTTTTT. Its translation: CSARVREKLFF.

The chain couples TRBV5-1 to TRBJ2-7; TRBD1 matches at 7 bases. The CDR3 is made up of 17 amino acids. CDR1 SGHRS and CDR2 YFSETQ come from the germline V gene. Unmatched junction bases numbered 14, after V lost 3 bases and J lost 2 bases. The CDR3 nucleotides are TGCGCCAGCAGCTCACGGATCACAGGGGATGGGGCCTACGAGCAGTACTTC. This sequence encodes CASSSRITGDGAYEQYF.

A single count supports this clone. The chain combines TRBV5-1 with TRBJ2-7; D is possibly TRBD2 (6 bases). Trimming removed 3 bases at V and 3 bases at J, with 22 bases between. The CDR3 spans 17 residues. Germline lookup yields CDR1 SGHRS and CDR2 YFSETQ. Here the CDR3 DNA reads TGCGCCAGCAGCTCGAGGTCCCAGGGCGGGAATGTCTACGAGCAGTACTTC. Amino acid sequence: CASSSRSQGGNVYEQYF.

The chain combines TRBV7-6 with TRBJ2-5, with 8 bases lining up with TRBD2. The CDR3 has 15 residues. With V trimmed by 0 bases and J by 5 bases, 5 bases remained unmatched. Germline V lookup: CDR1 SGHVS, CDR2 FNYEAQ. DNA of the CDR3: TGTGCCAGCAGCTTAGCAGTGACTAGCGACGAGACCCAGTACTTC. It is translated as CASSLAVTSDETQYF. The whole variable domain, remainder taken from reference TRBV7-6 and TRBJ2-5, is GAGVSQSPRYKVTKRGQDVALRCDPISGHVSLYWYRQALGQGPEFLTYFNYEAQQDKSGLPNDRFSAERPEGSISTLTIQRTEQRDSAMYRCASSLAVTSDETQYFGPGTRLLVL.

This chain links TRBV19 with TRBJ1-2; 8 bases agree with TRBD1. The CDR3 runs 13 residues. V lost 6 bases and J lost 5; bases outside the gene matches: 5. Germline assignment: CDR1 LNHDA and CDR2 SQIVND (reference sequence). The CDR3 reads CASSGQGWYGYTF. The CDR3 DNA reads as TGTGCCAGTAGCGGACAGGGTTGGTATGGCTACACCTTC.

The gene calls are TRBV7-8 and TRBJ2-3; maybe TRBD2 (5 bases). The CDR3 is made up of 15 amino acids. Germline V gene data show CDR1 as SGHVS and CDR2 as FQNEAQ. Trimming removed 6 bases at V and 0 bases at J, with 13 bases between. The CDR3 sequence is CASSIRGLSTDTQYF. The CDR3, as DNA: TGTGCCAGCAGTATCCGGGGTCTTAGCACAGATACGCAGTATTTT.

DNA for the CDR3: TGTGCCAGCAGCGTTGGAGGGGATGCGGACTATGGCTACACCTTC. Amino acid sequence: CASSVGGDADYGYTF. The rearrangement uses TRBV9 and TRBJ1-2; D is possibly TRBD1 (5 bases). Germline V gene sequence: CDR1 SGDLS, CDR2 YYNGEE. Trimming stripped 2 bases from V and 3 bases from J, with 14 bases between. The CDR3 is 15 residues long.

This chain links TRBV9 with TRBJ1-2; TRBD1 is a possible D gene (6 bases). V was trimmed by 0 bases and J by 5 bases, leaving 17 bases between them. Per the germline V gene, CDR1 is SGDLS and CDR2 is YYNGEE. This CDR3 comprises 16 residues. The CDR3 DNA reads TGTGCCAGCAGCGTAGAGCCTACAGGGAATTGGTATGGCTACACCTTC. This sequence encodes CASSVEPTGNWYGYTF.

V is TRBV28 and J is TRBJ2-1; TRBD2 matches at 13 bases. CDR3 size: 18 residues. Germline trimming cut 4 bases from V and 3 bases from J; bases unmatched to any gene: 9. CDR1 and CDR2 (germline): MDHEN, SYDVKM. CDR3 bases: TGTGCCAGCAGTTCCCCCCGGACTAGCGGGAGTTACTACAATGAGCAGTTCTTC. It codes for CASSSPRTSGSYYNEQFF.

This chain connects TRBV19 to TRBJ2-5, with 8 bases identical to TRBD1. Unmatched junction bases numbered 13, after V lost 5 bases and J lost 5 bases. CDR3 length: 16 amino acids. Germline CDR1 LNHDA, CDR2 SQIVND (reference sequence). The CDR3 DNA is TGTGCCAGTAGTCTCAACCCTCTGACAGGGGTTGAGACCCAGTACTTC. Amino acid sequence: CASSLNPLTGVETQYF.

The gene calls are TRBV21-1 and TRBJ1-5; the table's D call, TRBD1, was not checked against the DNA. TRBV21-1 is given as a pseudogene. This CDR3 comprises 17 residues. CDR3 coding DNA: TGTGCCAGCAGCCCCAGTCAGGGGGAGAATAGCAATCAGCCCCAGCATTTT. Amino acids: CASSPSQGENSNQPQHF.

This clone showed up just a few times. The chain combines TRBV29-1 with TRBJ1-1, with TRBD1 identical over 7 bases. V trimming: 4 bases; J trimming: 4 bases; junction bases outside the gene matches: 3. The germline V gene encodes CDR1 SQVTM and CDR2 ANQGSEA. The CDR3 covers 12 residues. The CDR3 nucleotides are TGCAGCGTTGGGGCAGGGGGCACTGAAGCTTTCTTT. Translating gives CSVGAGGTEAFF.

The gene calls are TRBV9 and TRBJ2-2; 7 bases match TRBD2. The CDR3 spans 16 residues. With 4 bases clipped from V and 3 bases from J, the junction kept 9 bases outside the gene matches. Germline CDR1 SGDLS, CDR2 YYNGEE. The CDR3 region has the DNA TGTGCCAGCAGCCCCCGGGGGGACGTTGACACCGGGGAGCTGTTTTTT. Amino acids: CASSPRGDVDTGELFF.

The chain has TRBV2 and TRBJ1-1, with 7 bases lining up with TRBD1. Germline CDR1 is SNHLY and CDR2 is FYNNEI. The V segment lost 2 bases and the J segment 1 base; nucleotides outside the gene matches: 4. This CDR3 has 15 residues. As DNA, the CDR3 is TGTGCCAGCAGTGAAATCCAGGGGGGGAACACTGAAGCTTTCTTT. It specifies CASSEIQGGNTEAFF.

V is TRBV12-5 and J is TRBJ2-3; D may be TRBD2 (5 bases). Germline V gives CDR1 LGHNT, CDR2 FRNRAP. CDR3 length equals 16 residues. V was pared by 6 bases and J by 6 bases, with 22 bases between. CDR3 coding DNA: TGTGCTAGTGGGGTCTCCCGGGGATTCGGTTCTGATACGCAGTATTTT. This gives the protein CASGVSRGFGSDTQYF.

J is TRBJ2-4 and V is TRBV18; 8 bases are a match to TRBD1. Germline values: CDR1 KGHSH, CDR2 LQKENI. The ends lost 5 bases at V and 14 bases at J; junction bases unmatched: 14. There are 14 residues in the CDR3. Here the CDR3 DNA reads TGTGCCAGCTCATCCGGGACAGGTGGGGTAGAAAAGTACTTC. Amino acid sequence: CASSSGTGGVEKYF.

The chain couples TRBV7-9 to TRBJ2-1, with D uncertain. Deletions cut 4 bases from V and 6 bases from J, with 4 bases between. The CDR3 loop spans 11 amino acids. Germline V CDR1 and CDR2: SEHNR, FQNEAQ (reference sequence). DNA for the CDR3: TGTGCCAGCAGCTCCCTCAATGAGCAGTTCTTC. This sequence encodes CASSSLNEQFF.

The V call is TRBV10-3, the J call TRBJ1-2; 9 nucleotides agree with TRBD1. CDR1 is ENHRY, CDR2 SYGVKD, per germline. The V and J ends lost 0 bases and 2 bases, in that order; junction bases with no gene match: 1. The CDR3 covers 15 residues. The CDR3 nucleotides read TGTGCCATCAGTGAGTCGACAGGGGGGAACTATGGCTACACCTTC. Protein product: CAISESTGGNYGYTF.

Here the CDR3 reads CASSARGLAFF. The CDR3 region has the DNA TGTGCCAGCAGCGCCAGGGGGCTGGCTTTCTTT. The chain is built from TRBV28 and TRBJ1-1; 8 bases are shared with TRBD1. With 6 bases clipped from V and 11 bases from J, the junction kept 5 bases outside the gene matches. Germline V CDR1 and CDR2: MDHEN, SYDVKM. The CDR3 sequence is 11 residues long.

This clone was seen only once. The chain employs TRBV6-5 and TRBJ2-2, with D possibly being TRBD1 (5 bases). The CDR3 sequence is 14 residues long. The germline CDR1 and CDR2 sequences are MNHEY and SVGAGI. V lost 2 bases, J lost 3 bases, and 7 bases lay in between. In DNA, the CDR3 is TGTGCCAGCAGTTACCGCAGGGACACCGGGGAGCTGTTTTTT. Its protein is CASSYRRDTGELFF.

The chain recombines TRBV11-2 with TRBJ2-7; 10 bases are a match to TRBD2. V dropped 5 bases and J dropped 6; count of bases not matched to a gene: 10. The CDR3 is 15 residues long. Germline V gives CDR1 SGHAT, CDR2 FQNNGV. The chain's CDR3 is CASSPLAGVQGEQYF. In DNA, the CDR3 is TGTGCCAGCAGCCCGCTAGCGGGAGTGCAGGGCGAGCAGTACTTC.

The chain recombines TRBV5-6 with TRBJ2-7; TRBD2 matches 10 bases. The CDR3 length is 16 residues. The V gene end was trimmed by 0 bases and the J gene end by 1 base; junction bases not matched to a gene: 4. Germline V lookup: CDR1 SGHDT, CDR2 YYEEEE. For the CDR3, the DNA is TGTGCCAGCAGCTTGGCCAAACTAGCGGGATCCTACGAGCAGTACTTC. Protein product: CASSLAKLAGSYEQYF.

This rearrangement joins TRBV7-3 to TRBJ2-5; 10 bases map to TRBD2. Germline trimming cut 2 bases from V and 1 base from J; bases unmatched to any gene: 4. Germline V gives CDR1 SGHTA, CDR2 FQGTGA. CDR3 length: 16 amino acids. This CDR3 reads CASSLGPSGSQETQYF. As DNA, the CDR3 is TGTGCCAGCAGCTTAGGGCCTAGCGGGAGCCAAGAGACCCAGTACTTC.

V and J are TRBV27 and TRBJ2-7, with 10 bases identical to TRBD1. The CDR3 is made up of 15 amino acids. Germline V CDR1 and CDR2: MNHEY, SMNVEV (reference sequence). V trimming: 5 bases; J trimming: 6 bases; junction bases outside the gene matches: 10. The CDR3 DNA follows: TGTGCCAGCAGTACGTGGGACAGGGGTCGGTCCGAGCAGTACTTC. It encodes CASSTWDRGRSEQYF.

The chain has TRBV25-1 and TRBJ2-7; 7 nucleotides agree with TRBD2. CDR3 length: 15 residues. CDR1 is MGHDK, CDR2 SYGVNS, per germline. Trimming removed 1 base from V and 2 bases from J; junction bases left unmatched: 5. CDR3 bases: TGTGCCAGCAGTGAATTGGCGGGAGCTGCCTACGAGCAGTACTTC. Its translation is CASSELAGAAYEQYF.

The CDR3, as DNA: TGTGCCAGCTACCAGAGGCGACTAGCAAGGGACAATGAGCAGTTCTTC. Its translation is CASYQRRLARDNEQFF. The chain couples TRBV13 to TRBJ2-1; 7 positions agree with TRBD2. The CDR3 covers 16 residues. The V gene's germline CDR1 is PRHDT and CDR2 FYEKMQ (reference sequence). The V segment lost 8 bases and the J segment 5 bases; nucleotides outside the gene matches: 15.

The V call is TRBV7-9, the J call TRBJ1-3; 8 bases line up with TRBD1. This CDR3 comprises 18 residues. V gave up 2 bases and J gave up 0 bases; unmatched junction bases: 9. CDR1 is SEHNR, CDR2 FQNEAQ, per germline (reference sequence). DNA of the CDR3: TGTGCCAGCAGCTTATGGAGGGGGACAGGTACCTCTGGAAACACCATATATTTT. Translated, it gives CASSLWRGTGTSGNTIYF.